A single sample gave rise to the 10 T cell receptor beta chains below, sequenced in a study of blood T cell repertoires in COVID-19. Generated by immunoSEQ multiplex PCR, the TCRdb table keeps only in-frame clones and is missing some. The sample includes some 350,000 clones, roughly 84% seen only once; the top ten take 3%. Material for sequencing was PBMCs or T cells enriched from blood (not recorded which). The source of these receptors is a woman aged 25 to 39 who had recovered from COVID-19.

The genes are TRBV10-3 and TRBJ2-1, with 11 bases aligning to TRBD2. Germline CDR1 is ENHRY and CDR2 is SYGVKD. V gave up 4 bases and J gave up 7 bases; unmatched junction bases: 9. The CDR3 contains 16 residues. The CDR3 spells CAISALTSGSRNEQFF. DNA for the CDR3: TGTGCCATCAGTGCCCTAACTAGCGGGAGCCGGAATGAGCAGTTCTTC.

The genes are TRBV28 and TRBJ2-3; no clear D gene. The V gene's germline CDR1 is MDHEN and CDR2 SYDVKM. The CDR3 runs 16 residues. Trimming left V 3 bases short and J 0 bases short, with 13 bases between. CDR3: CASSFGRVVSTDTQYF. The CDR3 DNA reads TGTGCCAGCAGTTTTGGTCGGGTCGTTAGCACAGATACGCAGTATTTT.

A remark on this clone: At one end the junction does not follow the germline gene, possibly because of a read error. The CDR3 sequence is CASSADRGIVDF. The CDR3 DNA reads as TGCGCCAGCAGCGCCGACAGGGGGATAGTTGACTTC. The V and J genes are TRBV5-1 and TRBJ2-7, with 9 positions matching TRBD1. Germline V gene sequence: CDR1 SGHRS, CDR2 YFSETQ. This CDR3 has 12 amino acids.

The chain has TRBV30 and TRBJ1-2, with unresolved D. V lost 1 base and J 4 bases, leaving 13 bases between the germline ends. Germline loops: CDR1 GTSNPN, CDR2 SVGIG (reference sequence). The CDR3 has 14 residues. CDR3 DNA sequence: TGTGCCTGGAGTGAACAGCCCACACGCTATGGCTACACCTTC. Its translation is CAWSEQPTRYGYTF.

The rearrangement uses TRBV7-2 and TRBJ1-3, with a possible D match to TRBD1 (5 bases). CDR3 length: 16 amino acids. V was clipped by 1 base and J by 3 bases, with 13 bases between them. Germline lookup yields CDR1 SGHTA and CDR2 FQGNSA. Written as DNA, the CDR3 is TGTGCCAGCAGCTTAGGCCTCAGCAGGGTTGGAAACACCATATATTTT. As protein: CASSLGLSRVGNTIYF.

The chain links TRBV9 to TRBJ2-2; TRBD1 matches at 7 bases. CDR1 is SGDLS, CDR2 YYNGEE, per germline. The junction had 10 bases not matched to a gene; V was cut back by 4 bases and J by 4 bases. The CDR3 loop spans 16 amino acids. The CDR3 DNA reads as TGTGCCAGCAGCCTTGGGACAGACCCTTCCACCGGGGAGCTGTTTTTT. Translating gives CASSLGTDPSTGELFF. Full variable domain (missing parts from reference TRBV9 and TRBJ2-2): DSGVTQTPKHLITATGQRVTLRCSPRSGDLSVYWYQQSLDQGLQFLIQYYNGEERAKGNILERFSAQQFPDLHSELNLSSLELGDSALYFCASSLGTDPSTGELFFGEGSRLTVL.

The rearrangement links TRBV5-1 to TRBJ2-3; TRBD2 is a possible D gene (5 bases). CDR1 is SGHRS, CDR2 YFSETQ, per germline. V lost 4 bases and J 0 bases, leaving 9 bases between the germline ends. This CDR3 region has 14 residues. For the CDR3, the DNA is TGCGCCAGCAGCCCTAGCCTTAGCACAGATACGCAGTATTTT. Its translation is CASSPSLSTDTQYF.

The V gene is TRBV4-1, the J gene TRBJ2-2; TRBD2 matches at 9 bases. The CDR3 contains 18 residues. CDR1 and CDR2 from the germline V gene are MGHRA and YSYEKL. J lost 4 bases, V lost 2 bases, and 11 bases had no gene match. The CDR3 sequence is CASSQSNIAGALTGELFF. CDR3 in DNA: TGCGCCAGCAGCCAATCCAACATAGCGGGAGCGCTCACCGGGGAGCTGTTTTTT.

The V gene is TRBV28, the J gene TRBJ2-1; TRBD2 matches at 7 bases. Germline V lookup: CDR1 MDHEN, CDR2 SYDVKM. The CDR3 is 14 residues long. The ends lost 1 base at V and 9 bases at J; junction bases unmatched: 6. CDR3 coding DNA: TGTGCCAGCAGTTTATCGTGGGAGGGCCGTGAGCAGTTCTTC. Protein product: CASSLSWEGREQFF.

The V call is TRBV7-9, the J call TRBJ1-1; TRBD1 matches at 7 bases. Losses at the gene ends were 5 bases for V and 5 bases for J; bases not matched to a gene: 11. The CDR3 sequence is 15 residues long. Germline assignment: CDR1 SEHNR and CDR2 FQNEAQ (reference sequence). In DNA form, the CDR3 reads TGTGCCAGCAGCAACACAGGGGTCGTTGGAACTGAAGCTTTCTTT. Residues: CASSNTGVVGTEAFF. The full variable domain, with the rest looked up from reference TRBV7-9 and TRBJ1-1, is DTGVSQNPRHKITKRGQNVTFRCDPISEHNRLYWYRQTLGQGPEFLTYFQNEAQLEKSRLLSDRFSAERPKGSFSTLEIQRTEQGDSAMYLCASSNTGVVGTEAFFGQGTRLTVV.